One and the same sample provided the 27 T cell receptor beta chains below, sequenced in a study of beta chain features in type 1 diabetes. Expressed TCRB transcripts got sequenced, as all isolated RNA was reverse transcribed. Generated by immunoSEQ multiplex PCR, the TCRdb table keeps only in-frame clones and is missing some. Of around 300,000 clones listed, about 8.5% are singletons. The sample taken for sequencing was central memory CD4+ T cells from blood. The receptors stem from a woman aged 18-30 years in good health.

Relative to its sample, this clone is medium-sized (0.01 to 0.1%). Different DNA sequences within this sample yield the same CDR3. This chain uses TRBV5-1 with TRBJ2-5; TRBD1 matches 9 bases. The germline V gene encodes CDR1 SGHRS and CDR2 YFSETQ. The junction had 5 bases not matched to a gene; V was cut back by 4 bases and J by 4 bases. The CDR3 has 14 residues. The CDR3 coding sequence is TGCGCCAGCAGCACGGGACAGGGAAGAGAGACCCAGTACTTC. This codes for CASSTGQGRETQYF. Supplemented by reference TRBV5-1 and TRBJ2-5, the full variable domain reads KAGVTQTPRYLIKTRGQQVTLSCSPISGHRSVSWYQQTPGQGLQFLFEYFSETQRNKGNFPGRFSGRQFSNSRSEMNVSTLELGDSALYLCASSTGQGRETQYFGPGTRLLVL.

The chain recombines TRBV19 with TRBJ2-7; 9 bases match TRBD1. This CDR3 is 15 amino acids long. The germline gives CDR1 LNHDA, CDR2 SQIVND (reference sequence). The V gene end was trimmed by 3 bases and the J gene end by 5 bases; junction bases not matched to a gene: 8. The CDR3 DNA sequence: TGTGCCAGTAGTATTTCCGGGACAGGGTACCACGAGCAGTACTTC. Its translation is CASSISGTGYHEQYF.

This clone was seen a few times. This rearrangement joins TRBV19 to TRBJ2-4; 9 bases line up with TRBD1. This CDR3 spans 13 amino acids. The germline CDR1 and CDR2 sequences are LNHDA and SQIVND (reference sequence). With 4 bases clipped from V and 6 bases from J, the junction kept 1 base outside the gene matches. CDR3 DNA sequence: TGTGCCAGTAGTACGACAGGGGGAAACATTCAGTACTTC. Translated: CASSTTGGNIQYF. Drawing the rest from reference TRBV19 and TRBJ2-4, the complete variable domain is DGGITQSPKYLFRKEGQNVTLSCEQNLNHDAMYWYRQDPGQGLRLIYYSQIVNDFQKGDIAEGYSVSREKKESFPLTVTSAQKNPTAFYLCASSTTGGNIQYFGAGTRLSVL.

A few counts support this clone. The CDR3: CAWSPTGTINYGYTF. The CDR3 DNA is TGTGCCTGGAGTCCGACAGGAACAATTAACTATGGCTACACCTTC. The rearrangement links TRBV30 to TRBJ1-2, with D possibly matching TRBD1 (6 bases). The CDR3 has 15 residues. Germline CDR1 reads GTSNPN; CDR2 reads SVGIG (reference sequence). V lost 2 bases, J lost 1 base, and 14 bases lay in between.

This clone was counted only a few times. The chain uses TRBV19 and TRBJ1-3; D is uncertain. This CDR3 region has 14 residues. V shed 5 bases and J shed 0 bases, with 8 bases lying between them. Germline CDR1 reads LNHDA; CDR2 reads SQIVND (reference sequence). The CDR3: CASSAGSSGNTIYF. CDR3 in DNA: TGTGCCAGTAGTGCGGGGAGCTCTGGAAACACCATATATTTT.

The genes are TRBV4-1 and TRBJ1-3; D possibly corresponds to TRBD1 (5 bases). Trimming left V 4 bases short and J 12 bases short, with 19 bases between. The CDR3 contains 14 residues. The V gene's germline CDR1 is MGHRA and CDR2 YSYEKL. CDR3 sequence reads: CASSPGTARSVIYF. The CDR3, as DNA: TGCGCCAGCAGCCCCGGGACCGCTCGGAGTGTCATATATTTT.

DNA for the CDR3: TGTGCCAGCAGTGAAGGTGTGGCAGGGGAGACCCAGTACTTC. This gives the protein CASSEGVAGETQYF. The rearrangement links TRBV2 to TRBJ2-5; maybe TRBD1 (5 bases). V lost 1 base, J lost 5 bases, and 11 bases lay in between. This CDR3 has 14 amino acids. CDR1 and CDR2 (germline): SNHLY, FYNNEI.

This clone was found a few times. This sequence joins TRBV4-3 and TRBJ2-4, with D tentatively TRBD1 or TRBD2 (6 bases each). The CDR3 runs 16 residues. V lost 1 base to trimming and J lost 0 bases, with 10 bases between them. Germline V lookup: CDR1 LGHNA, CDR2 YSLEER. The CDR3 reads CASSQGGGLAKNIQYF. CDR3 sequence (DNA): TGCGCCAGCAGCCAAGGTGGGGGGCTAGCCAAAAACATTCAGTACTTC.

This clone was counted only a few times. V is TRBV7-8 and J is TRBJ2-7; D might be TRBD2 (6 bases). This CDR3 has 16 residues. Per germline, CDR1 SGHVS and CDR2 FQNEAQ. V dropped 5 bases and J dropped 13 bases, with 30 bases sitting between them. Here the CDR3 reads CASSQTSAGRGARTYV. DNA of the CDR3: TGTGCCAGCAGCCAGACGAGTGCGGGAAGAGGGGCCCGCACCTACGTC.

The chain couples TRBV2 to TRBJ2-1; possible D gene TRBD2, 5 bases. There are 14 residues in the CDR3. V was cut by 6 bases and J by 7 bases, with 16 bases left in between. Per the germline V gene, CDR1 is SNHLY and CDR2 is FYNNEI. The CDR3 DNA reads TGTGCCAGCAGCCTATGGAGGACTCCTAATGAGCAGTTCTTC. This codes for CASSLWRTPNEQFF.

This rearrangement joins TRBV11-3 to TRBJ2-7, with D uncertain. Deletions cut 5 bases from V and 4 bases from J, with 6 bases between. This CDR3 is 11 amino acids long. The germline V gene encodes CDR1 SGHNT and CDR2 YENEEA. CDR3 in DNA: TGTGCCAGCAGCCGGATTTACGAGCAGTACTTC. It encodes CASSRIYEQYF.

In its sample, this clone was seen a few times. The same CDR3 can be traced to other DNA sequences in this sample. The chain couples TRBV4-1 to TRBJ2-5; TRBD1 is a possible D gene (6 bases). Looked up from germline, CDR1 is MGHRA and CDR2 is YSYEKL. V was shortened by 4 bases and J by 1 base, with 7 bases between the two germline ends. The CDR3 totals 13 residues. This chain's CDR3 is CASSLQGQETQYF. As DNA, the CDR3 is TGCGCCAGCAGCCTACAGGGCCAAGAGACCCAGTACTTC.

The chain joins TRBV2 to TRBJ2-7, with D possibly TRBD2 on 5 matching bases. This CDR3 contains 14 residues. Germline V CDR1 and CDR2: SNHLY, FYNNEI. Trimming left V 7 bases short and J 2 bases short, with 15 bases between. The CDR3 DNA sequence: TGTGCCAGCACCTTTAGAGGGAGCACCTACGAGCAGTACTTC. It is translated as CASTFRGSTYEQYF.

This clone was counted only a few times. The chain couples TRBV7-2 to TRBJ1-1, with D tentatively TRBD1 (5 bases). CDR1 SGHTA and CDR2 FQGNSA come from the germline V gene. V shed 0 bases and J shed 11 bases, with 13 bases lying between them. The CDR3 contains 13 residues. CDR3 loop: CASSLAQGVVAFF. CDR3 DNA: TGTGCCAGCAGCTTAGCTCAGGGAGTAGTCGCTTTCTTT.

The rearrangement joins TRBV9 to TRBJ2-7; D might be TRBD1 (5 bases). V lost 4 bases to trimming and J lost 4 bases, with 18 bases between them. CDR3 length: 15 residues. CDR1 is SGDLS and CDR2 is YYNGEE in the germline V gene. The CDR3 DNA is TGTGCCAGCAGCCAGGGCTTTTCGTCGTCTTACGAGCAGTACTTC. It is translated as CASSQGFSSSYEQYF.

With respect to this clone: Other DNA sequences in this specimen translate into the identical CDR3. The chain uses TRBV2 and TRBJ2-5; 7 bases line up with TRBD1. J was trimmed by 2 bases and V by 6 bases; bases with no gene match: 6. Per germline, CDR1 SNHLY and CDR2 FYNNEI. CDR3 length: 14 amino acids. The CDR3 coding sequence is TGTGCCAGCAGCGCCGACAGGGCTCAAGAGACCCAGTACTTC. As protein: CASSADRAQETQYF.

This clone came up many times. This chain uses TRBV19 with TRBJ2-1; no clear D. V lost 0 bases and J 8 bases, leaving 8 bases between the germline ends. In germline, CDR1 is LNHDA, CDR2 SQIVND (reference sequence). The CDR3 covers 13 residues. The CDR3 sequence is CASSIDLRDEQFF. The CDR3 DNA sequence: TGTGCCAGTAGTATAGATCTTCGTGATGAGCAGTTCTTC.

This clone turned up a few times. The CDR3 loop is CASNRGGWGTEQYV. The CDR3 coding sequence is TGTGCCAGCAACCGCGGTGGATGGGGGACCGAGCAGTACGTC. J is TRBJ2-7 and V is TRBV6-1; D may match TRBD1 or TRBD2 (5 bases each). This CDR3 region has 14 residues. Germline V gives CDR1 MNHNS, CDR2 SASEGT. V dropped 7 bases and J dropped 6 bases, with 19 bases sitting between them.

In this sample, this clone turned up a few times. This rearrangement joins TRBV27 to TRBJ2-7, with TRBD2 as a possible D gene (5 bases). CDR1 MNHEY and CDR2 SMNVEV come from the germline V gene (reference sequence). Trimming removed 5 bases at V and 7 bases at J, with 12 bases between. The CDR3 is 12 residues long. Written as DNA, the CDR3 is TGTGCCAGCAGTCCGTATCGAGGGGAGCAGTACTTC. It codes for CASSPYRGEQYF.

The sample holds a few counts of this clone. J is TRBJ2-6 and V is TRBV2; D is unclear. The CDR3 covers 14 residues. The V gene lost 7 bases and the J gene lost 0 bases, with 7 bases spanning the gap. In germline, CDR1 is SNHLY, CDR2 FYNNEI. CDR3 loop: CASKDGSGANVLTF. CDR3 coding DNA: TGTGCCAGCAAGGACGGCTCTGGGGCCAACGTCCTGACTTTC.

This clone came up a few times. The chain uses TRBV29-1 and TRBJ2-7; 7 positions agree with TRBD2. Looked up from germline, CDR1 is SQVTM and CDR2 is ANQGSEA. The trim removed 1 base at V and 2 bases at J, leaving 5 bases unmatched. This CDR3 has 14 residues. As DNA, the CDR3 is TGCAGCGTTGAAGCCGGCGCGGGGGCCTACGAGCAGTACTTC. It codes for CSVEAGAGAYEQYF.

The chain combines TRBV9 with TRBJ1-3, with a weak D call TRBD1 (6 bases). The length of the CDR3 is 17 residues. Trimming cost V 3 bases and J 2 bases, with 18 bases left between them. Germline V gene lookup returns CDR1 SGDLS and CDR2 YYNGEE. The CDR3 region has the DNA TGTGCCAGCAGCGCGGATCCGTGGGGGGCAACTGGAAACACCATATATTTT. Protein product: CASSADPWGATGNTIYF.

This chain uses TRBV29-1 with TRBJ1-1; D remains unclear. V was pared by 6 bases and J by 0 bases, with 11 bases between. CDR3 length: 13 amino acids. CDR1 and CDR2 (germline): SQVTM, ANQGSEA. CDR3 coding DNA: TGCAGCGTGAATCCTCCGATGAACACTGAAGCTTTCTTT. Its protein is CSVNPPMNTEAFF.

With regard to this clone: It may be a read error: a sequence one base away is much more abundant. V gene TRBV4-1 combines with J gene TRBJ2-4; maybe TRBD1 (6 bases). Germline-derived CDR1 and CDR2 are MGHRA and YSYEKL. Trimming pared 0 bases from V and 6 bases from J, leaving 15 bases between. This CDR3 region has 16 residues. CDR3 sequence reads: CASSQDGHRVLNIQYF. The CDR3 coding sequence is TGCGCCAGCAGCCAAGATGGACACAGGGTCCTAAACATTCAGTACTTC.

The chain joins TRBV5-6 to TRBJ1-6, with TRBD1 identical over 10 bases. J lost 7 bases, V lost 4 bases, and 5 bases had no gene match. The CDR3 spans 15 residues. Looked up from germline, CDR1 is SGHDT and CDR2 is YYEEEE. Here the CDR3 DNA reads TGTGCCAGCAGCCCTGACAGGGGGCGCAATTCACCCCTCCACTTT. Its protein product is CASSPDRGRNSPLHF.

This clone was recorded at least ten times. Distinct nucleotide sequences in the sample also encode this CDR3. The chain has TRBV27 and TRBJ2-1; D is ambiguous. V lost 2 bases, J lost 3 bases, and 2 bases lay in between. Germline V gene data show CDR1 as MNHEY and CDR2 as SMNVEV (reference sequence). The CDR3 spans 12 residues. The CDR3 region is CASSLDYNEQFF. CDR3 nucleotides: TGTGCCAGCAGTTTAGACTACAATGAGCAGTTCTTC.

A few counts support this clone. The CDR3 here is CASSFRDTQYF. In DNA, the CDR3 is TGTGCCAGCAGCTTTCGGGATACGCAGTATTTT. This rearrangement joins TRBV9 to TRBJ2-3; unclear D gene. V lost 4 bases to trimming and J lost 6 bases, with 6 bases between them. Germline lookup yields CDR1 SGDLS and CDR2 YYNGEE. The CDR3 loop spans 11 amino acids.